Below, 5 T cell receptor beta chains from the same sample are listed, as sequenced in a study of CD8 T cells in Susac syndrome. It was with random hexamers that roughly 0.45 to 1 ug RNA was reverse transcribed. TCRdb reanalysed the immunoSEQ multiplex PCR reads using MiXCR and keeps one entry per CDR3 protein. The sample has roughly 140,000 distinct CDR3 sequences, around 95% seen once; the top ten hold 0.14% to 0.15%. Sequences were obtained from CD8+ T cells from PBMCs. The receptor source for this set is a human donor with multiple sclerosis.

The V call is TRBV20-1, the J call TRBJ1-1; D possibly corresponds to TRBD1 (5 bases). This CDR3 region has 12 residues. Germline values: CDR1 DFQATT, CDR2 SNEGSKA (reference sequence). V was clipped by 3 bases and J by 4 bases, with 9 bases between them. CDR3 region: CSASSGITEAFF. For the CDR3, the DNA is TGCAGTGCTAGTTCAGGGATCACTGAAGCTTTCTTT.

This chain joins TRBV3-1 and TRBJ1-2, with a weak D call TRBD1 (5 bases). Germline CDR1 is LGHDT and CDR2 is YNNKEL (reference sequence). CDR3 length equals 14 residues. Trimming left V 2 bases short and J 6 bases short, with 13 bases between. The CDR3 nucleotides read TGTGCCAGCAGCCAATCCAGGGCCGCTCATGGCTACACCTTC. Translated: CASSQSRAAHGYTF.

The chain recombines TRBV20-1 with TRBJ2-1; the D gene is possibly TRBD2 (6 bases). V lost 0 bases and J 0 bases, leaving 18 bases between the germline ends. The CDR3 sequence is 18 residues long. CDR1 and CDR2 from the germline V gene are DFQATT and SNEGSKA (reference sequence). DNA for the CDR3: TGCAGTGCTAGAGAACTACCGGGGTATAGCGGCTCCTACAATGAGCAGTTCTTC. Encoded protein: CSARELPGYSGSYNEQFF.

The V and J genes are TRBV20-1 and TRBJ2-1, with 10 bases fitting TRBD2. The germline V gene has CDR1 DFQATT and CDR2 SNEGSKA (reference sequence). This CDR3 contains 15 residues. Losses at the gene ends were 1 base for V and 6 bases for J; bases not matched to a gene: 6. This CDR3 reads CSARGPSGGGNEQFF. Written as DNA, the CDR3 is TGCAGTGCTAGAGGTCCTAGCGGGGGAGGCAATGAGCAGTTCTTC.

The chain couples TRBV27 to TRBJ1-1, with a possible D match to TRBD1 (6 bases). Germline-derived CDR1 and CDR2 are MNHEY and SMNVEV (reference sequence). This CDR3 region has 12 residues. Between the trimmed V and J ends, which lost 5 bases and 7 bases, there was a span of 11 bases. DNA of the CDR3: TGTGCCAGCAGTCAAGGGGGAGGTGAAGCTTTCTTT. Protein sequence: CASSQGGGEAFF.